This TCR beta chain was found in a study of blood T cell repertoires in COVID-19. Overall study: There were acute and convalescent COVID-19 samples, and they came from the United States, Italy and Spain. T cells, B-cell-depleted T cells, or PBMCs supplied cDNA or gDNA.

Trimming took 4 bases from V and 7 from J, leaving 14 bases between them. This CDR3 region has 14 residues. Germline lookup yields CDR1 SGHTA and CDR2 FQGNSA. Original processing methods: It was from reference gene primer amplification that nucleated cell counts were estimated. Profiled with immunoSEQ multiplex PCR; TCRdb holds only in-frame clones, not every one. From that table come the V and J calls and clone size; the DNA was used to work out D and trimming. The table records some 120,000 clones, approximately 85% of them present only once. Specimen: peripheral blood. This receptor was obtained from a human donor in a cohort sampled during active COVID-19. The V gene is TRBV7-2, the J gene TRBJ2-1; no clear D gene. In DNA, the CDR3 is TGTGCCAGCAGCTACGACCGGGTGTCGAATGAGCAGTTCTTC. It translates to CASSYDRVSNEQFF. The full variable domain, rest sourced from reference TRBV7-2 and TRBJ2-1, is GAGVSQSPSNKVTEKGKDVELRCDPISGHTALYWYRQSLGQGLEFLIYFQGNSAPDKSGLPSDRFSAERTGGSVSTLTIQRTQQEDSAVYLCASSYDRVSNEQFFGPGTRLTVL.